The 26 T cell receptor beta chains below all came from one sample that was sequenced in a study of cytomegalovirus exposure and HLA in healthy donors. Vbeta (60) and Jbeta (13) primers were used in the PCR. Profiling relied on immunoSEQ multiplex PCR, and the TCRdb table lists in-frame clones only, not all of them. The sample has around 190,000 clones, roughly 80% seen once. The sequenced sample was PBMCs. Receptor source: a woman aged 50 to 60 in good health and CMV-seronegative.

The table lists this clone with a few counts. At the DNA level, this CDR3 is encoded by other sequences in the same sample as well. V usage is TRBV6-6 and J usage is TRBJ1-2; 9 nucleotides match TRBD1. This CDR3 comprises 13 residues. The germline gives CDR1 MNHNY, CDR2 SVGAGI (reference sequence). Unmatched junction bases numbered 4, after V lost 5 bases and J lost 6 bases. CDR3 amino acids: CASSKQGADGYTF. In DNA form, the CDR3 reads TGTGCCAGCAGTAAACAGGGGGCAGATGGCTACACCTTC.

The chain uses TRBV7-8 and TRBJ2-7; D not certain. Trimming took 5 bases from V and 0 from J, leaving 5 bases between them. The CDR3 is 12 amino acids. Per the germline V gene, CDR1 is SGHVS and CDR2 is FQNEAQ. The CDR3 bases are TGTGCCAGCAGCCCCCACTCCTACGAGCAGTACTTC. Protein: CASSPHSYEQYF. The complete variable domain, with remaining parts taken from reference TRBV7-8 and TRBJ2-7, reads GAGVSQSPRYKVAKRGQDVALRCDPISGHVSLFWYQQALGQGPEFLTYFQNEAQLDKSGLPSDRFFAERPEGSVSTLKIQRTQQEDSAVYLCASSPHSYEQYFGPGTRLTVT.

The V call is TRBV10-1, the J call TRBJ2-7, with D possibly TRBD2 on 7 matching bases. There are 14 residues in the CDR3. The germline V gene encodes CDR1 WNHNN and CDR2 SYGVQD (reference sequence). Deletions cut 2 bases from V and 5 bases from J, with 13 bases between. CDR3 sequence: CASSEALGGHEQYF. CDR3 bases: TGCGCCAGCAGTGAGGCTCTGGGGGGGCACGAGCAGTACTTC.

On this clone: Other DNA sequences of this sample code for an identical CDR3. This chain connects TRBV4-1 to TRBJ2-7, with 7 positions matching TRBD2. Germline V gene sequence: CDR1 MGHRA, CDR2 YSYEKL. The CDR3 has 16 amino acids. Trimming cost V 2 bases and J 2 bases; bases outside gene matches: 9. The CDR3: CASSQRASGAAYEQYF. DNA of the CDR3: TGCGCCAGCAGCCAACGGGCTAGCGGTGCTGCCTACGAGCAGTACTTC.

The chain combines TRBV6-4 with TRBJ2-2, with D possibly TRBD2 on 7 matching bases. The germline V and J ends were trimmed by 11 bases and 1 base, with 20 bases remaining between them. Germline lookup yields CDR1 MRHNA and CDR2 SNTAGT. CDR3 length: 16 amino acids. CDR3 sequence (DNA): TGTGCCTCCAGTAAGGCGGGGGCACAGAACACCGGGGAGCTGTTTTTT. Encoded protein: CASSKAGAQNTGELFF.

V gene TRBV7-2 combines with J gene TRBJ2-5, with 11 bases lining up with TRBD2. This CDR3 spans 16 amino acids. The germline V gene encodes CDR1 SGHTA and CDR2 FQGNSA. The V and J ends lost 5 bases and 3 bases, in that order; junction bases with no gene match: 8. CDR3 coding DNA: TGTGCCAGCAGCCCGAGACTAGCGGGGCCGGAAGAGACCCAGTACTTC. Protein sequence: CASSPRLAGPEETQYF.

This clone was detected once. CDR3 in amino acids: CASSPLFTVGELFF. CDR3 in DNA: TGTGCCAGCAGTCCCTTATTTACGGTCGGGGAGCTGTTTTTT. V gene TRBV27 combines with J gene TRBJ2-2; no reliable D call. Germline CDR1 and CDR2: MNHEY and SMNVEV (reference sequence). Trimming shortened V by 5 bases and J by 7 bases, and 14 bases separated the two germline ends. The CDR3 sequence is 14 residues long.

This clone is a singleton in its sample. V gene TRBV29-1 combines with J gene TRBJ1-1; possibly TRBD1 for D (5 bases). Per germline, CDR1 SQVTM and CDR2 ANQGSEA. The CDR3 contains 13 residues. Trimming pared 6 bases from V and 6 bases from J, leaving 17 bases between. The CDR3 sequence is CSVAGWTVAEAFF. CDR3 nucleotides: TGCAGCGTGGCAGGGTGGACGGTGGCTGAAGCTTTCTTT.

This clone has just a few counts. The chain joins TRBV11-2 to TRBJ2-3; 11 nucleotides line up with TRBD2. Germline assignment: CDR1 SGHAT and CDR2 FQNNGV. With 0 bases clipped from V and 7 bases from J, the junction kept 9 bases outside the gene matches. The CDR3 contains 17 residues. CDR3 sequence (DNA): TGTGCCAGCAGCTTAGATCGTCCTAGCGGGGGGAGGAATACGCAGTATTTT. This gives the protein CASSLDRPSGGRNTQYF. The full variable domain, rest sourced from reference TRBV11-2 and TRBJ2-3, is EAGVAQSPRYKIIEKRQSVAFWCNPISGHATLYWYQQILGQGPKLLIQFQNNGVVDDSQLPKDRFSAERLKGVDSTLKIQPAKLEDSAVYLCASSLDRPSGGRNTQYFGPGTRLTVL.

The chain combines TRBV27 with TRBJ2-7, with D tentatively TRBD2 (6 bases). Between the trimmed V and J ends, which lost 8 bases and 6 bases, there was a span of 20 bases. This CDR3 has 14 amino acids. Germline V lookup: CDR1 MNHEY, CDR2 SMNVEV (reference sequence). The CDR3 loop reads CASSPGSGLTEQYF. In nucleotides, the CDR3 is TGTGCCAGCTCGCCCGGGAGCGGCCTCACCGAGCAGTACTTC.

The CDR3 protein is CASRGGLAEETQYF. For the CDR3, the DNA is TGTGCCAGCAGAGGGGGACTAGCGGAAGAGACCCAGTACTTC. The rearrangement uses TRBV7-9 and TRBJ2-5; the match to TRBD2 covers 11 bases. The length of the CDR3 is 14 residues. V was pared by 6 bases and J by 3 bases, with 3 bases of the junction left unmatched. Germline CDR1 and CDR2: SEHNR and FQNEAQ (reference sequence).

The J gene is TRBJ1-2, the V gene TRBV28; TRBD1 aligns across 7 bases. J gave up 3 bases and V 7 bases, and 5 bases lay outside the gene matches. CDR3 length: 13 residues. The germline V gene encodes CDR1 MDHEN and CDR2 SYDVKM. CDR3 loop: CASTAGQYYGYTF. The CDR3, as DNA: TGTGCCAGCACCGCGGGACAGTACTATGGCTACACCTTC.

This clone is a singleton in its sample. The same CDR3 can be traced to other DNA sequences in this sample. The genes are TRBV28 and TRBJ1-3; TRBD1 matches at 8 bases. This CDR3 has 14 residues. Germline V lookup: CDR1 MDHEN, CDR2 SYDVKM. Trimming at V came to 6 bases and at J to 3 bases, leaving 4 bases not matched to a gene. The CDR3 sequence: CASRSGQGGNTIYF. The DNA of the CDR3 is TGTGCCAGCAGGTCCGGACAGGGTGGAAACACCATATATTTT.

The V call is TRBV11-1, the J call TRBJ1-4; D is ambiguous. Trimming left V 3 bases short and J 2 bases short, with 7 bases between. CDR1 and CDR2 from the germline V gene are SGHAT and FQDESV (reference sequence). This CDR3 has 14 amino acids. CDR3 in DNA: TGTGCCAGCAGCTTGACGAGGACTAATGAAAAACTGTTTTTT. As protein: CASSLTRTNEKLFF.

The chain joins TRBV15 to TRBJ2-5, with unresolved D. The germline V and J ends were trimmed by 6 bases and 4 bases, with 15 bases remaining between them. The CDR3 spans 14 residues. In germline, CDR1 is LNHNV, CDR2 YYDKDF (reference sequence). The CDR3 loop reads CATRATLSGETQYF. The CDR3 nucleotides read TGTGCCACCAGAGCCACTCTATCGGGAGAGACCCAGTACTTC.

The chain links TRBV28 to TRBJ2-7; unclear D gene. The germline V gene has CDR1 MDHEN and CDR2 SYDVKM. This CDR3 comprises 14 residues. The germline V and J ends were trimmed by 3 bases and 2 bases, with 11 bases remaining between them. The CDR3 here is CASSFNQLAYEQYF. DNA of the CDR3: TGTGCCAGCAGTTTTAACCAGTTGGCCTACGAGCAGTACTTC.

This chain uses TRBV9 with TRBJ2-7; TRBD1 might be the D (6 bases). CDR1 is SGDLS and CDR2 is YYNGEE in the germline V gene. CDR3 length: 15 amino acids. V was trimmed by 0 bases and J by 0 bases, leaving 10 bases between them. The CDR3 reads CASSVAGGHSYEQYF. Here the CDR3 DNA reads TGTGCCAGCAGCGTAGCTGGGGGCCACTCCTACGAGCAGTACTTC.

The chain is built from TRBV18 and TRBJ1-5; 9 bases are a match to TRBD1. CDR1 is KGHSH and CDR2 is LQKENI in the germline V gene. V shed 4 bases, J shed 6 bases, and the junction held 1 base outside the gene matches. CDR3 length: 13 amino acids. The CDR3 spells CASSQTGGQPQHF. The CDR3 bases are TGTGCCAGCTCACAGACAGGGGGTCAGCCCCAGCATTTT.

V usage is TRBV5-1 and J usage is TRBJ1-6; the match to TRBD1 covers 8 bases. Germline trimming cut 4 bases from V and 5 bases from J; bases unmatched to any gene: 5. Germline V gene sequence: CDR1 SGHRS, CDR2 YFSETQ. This CDR3 is built from 15 residues. The CDR3 DNA reads as TGCGCCAGCAGCCCGGACAGGGTCCATAATTCACCCCTCCACTTT. Translation: CASSPDRVHNSPLHF.

The chain couples TRBV7-3 to TRBJ2-3; tentative D call: TRBD1 (5 bases). The V gene lost 3 bases and the J gene lost 0 bases, with 10 bases spanning the gap. Germline CDR1 reads SGHTA; CDR2 reads FQGTGA. The CDR3 totals 15 residues. In DNA, the CDR3 is TGTGCCAGCAGCTTCGGACCAGGGAGCACAGATACGCAGTATTTT. This gives the protein CASSFGPGSTDTQYF.

The chain is built from TRBV30 and TRBJ2-5; 9 nucleotides agree with TRBD1. Germline V gene lookup returns CDR1 GTSNPN and CDR2 SVGIG (reference sequence). This CDR3 is 12 amino acids long. Germline trimming cut 5 bases from V and 4 bases from J; bases unmatched to any gene: 2. CDR3 sequence (DNA): TGTGCCTGGGGGACAGGGCCAGAGACCCAGTACTTC. This encodes CAWGTGPETQYF.

V gene TRBV5-8 combines with J gene TRBJ1-4; D unresolved. The V gene lost 0 bases and the J gene lost 3 bases, with 15 bases spanning the gap. Germline loops: CDR1 SGHTS, CDR2 YDEGEE. The CDR3 runs to 17 residues. In DNA, the CDR3 is TGTGCCAGCAGCTTGGATCGCGGAGGGCCGGCTAATGAAAAACTGTTTTTT. It translates to CASSLDRGGPANEKLFF.

The chain is built from TRBV27 and TRBJ2-7; 7 bases line up with TRBD1. V lost 8 bases, J lost 3 bases, and 13 bases stayed unmatched. There are 15 residues in the CDR3. Germline assignment: CDR1 MNHEY and CDR2 SMNVEV (reference sequence). CDR3 DNA sequence: TGTGCCAGCCGTCCGAGGGGGCAGGGGTACTACGAGCAGTACTTC. Residues: CASRPRGQGYYEQYF.

J is TRBJ2-7 and V is TRBV19; TRBD1 agrees at 10 bases. The CDR3 loop spans 15 amino acids. Trimming took 5 bases from V and 3 from J; bases not matched to a gene: 7. Germline V CDR1 and CDR2: LNHDA, SQIVND (reference sequence). CDR3 coding DNA: TGTGCCAGTAGTCCAACGGGACAGGGGAACTACGAGCAGTACTTC. Amino acid sequence: CASSPTGQGNYEQYF. Variable domain in full (rest from reference TRBV19 and TRBJ2-7): DGGITQSPKYLFRKEGQNVTLSCEQNLNHDAMYWYRQDPGQGLRLIYYSQIVNDFQKGDIAEGYSVSREKKESFPLTVTSAQKNPTAFYLCASSPTGQGNYEQYFGPGTRLTVT.

As DNA, the CDR3 is TGTGCCAGCAGTTGGTCGCCCGGGACTAGCGCCGGGGAGCTGTTTTTT. As protein: CASSWSPGTSAGELFF. The chain has TRBV2 and TRBJ2-2; 10 bases map to TRBD2. V trimming: 5 bases; J trimming: 6 bases; junction bases outside the gene matches: 9. The CDR3 runs 16 residues. Per germline, CDR1 SNHLY and CDR2 FYNNEI.

With respect to this clone: The same CDR3 can be traced to other DNA sequences in this sample. This chain joins TRBV14 and TRBJ1-2, with TRBD1 identical over 9 bases. This CDR3 region has 13 residues. The trim removed 4 bases at V and 6 bases at J, leaving 3 bases unmatched. Germline CDR1 and CDR2: SGHDN and FVKESK. This chain's CDR3 is CASSPRQGDGYTF. The DNA for the CDR3 is TGTGCCAGCAGCCCTCGACAGGGGGATGGCTACACCTTC.